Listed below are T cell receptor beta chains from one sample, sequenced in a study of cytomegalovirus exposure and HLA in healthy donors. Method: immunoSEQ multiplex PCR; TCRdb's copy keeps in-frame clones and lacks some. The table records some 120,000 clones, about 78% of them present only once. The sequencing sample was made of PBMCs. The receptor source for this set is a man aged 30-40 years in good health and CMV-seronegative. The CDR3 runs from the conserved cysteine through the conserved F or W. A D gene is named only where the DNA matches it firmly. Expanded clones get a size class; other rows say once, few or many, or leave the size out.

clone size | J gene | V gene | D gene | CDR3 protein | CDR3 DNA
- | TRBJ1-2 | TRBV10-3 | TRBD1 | CAIQSTGTGYGYTF | TGTGCCATTCAATCAACTGGGACAGGTTATGGCTACACCTTC
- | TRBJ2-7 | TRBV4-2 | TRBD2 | CASSLGVSSGDYEQYF | TGTGCCAGCAGCCTCGGAGTTTCGAGCGGGGACTACGAGCAGTACTTC
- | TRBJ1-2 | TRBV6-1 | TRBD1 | CASGRTGDYGYTF | TGTGCCAGCGGAAGAACAGGGGACTATGGCTACACCTTC
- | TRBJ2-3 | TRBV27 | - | CASSPTQGDTQYF | TGTGCCAGCAGTCCGACCCAGGGAGATACGCAGTATTTT
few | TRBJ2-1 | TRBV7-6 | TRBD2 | CASSLYPGLAGSSSYNEQFF | TGTGCCAGCAGCCTCTACCCCGGACTAGCGGGGTCTAGCTCCTACAATGAGCAGTTCTTC
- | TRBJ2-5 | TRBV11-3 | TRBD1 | CASSPGGRGRETQYF | TGTGCCAGCAGTCCAGGGGGCCGCGGCCGGGAGACCCAGTACTTC
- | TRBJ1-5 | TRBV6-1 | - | CASSLRGRDQPQHF | TGTGCCAGCAGTTTGCGGGGGCGCGATCAGCCCCAGCATTTT
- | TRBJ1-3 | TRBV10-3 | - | CATRMAQDTIYF | TGTGCCACCCGTATGGCCCAGGACACCATATATTTT
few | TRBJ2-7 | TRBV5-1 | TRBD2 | CASIPGLAGVDSYEQYF | TGCGCCAGCATACCGGGACTAGCGGGGGTAGACTCCTACGAGCAGTACTTC
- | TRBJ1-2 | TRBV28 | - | CASRLQRGPYGYTF | TGTGCCAGCAGGCTTCAAAGAGGTCCCTATGGCTACACCTTC
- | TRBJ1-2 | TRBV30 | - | CAWSVAGGGYVFSGYTF | TGTGCCTGGAGTGTAGCGGGGGGCGGTTACGTGTTTAGCGGCTACACCTTC
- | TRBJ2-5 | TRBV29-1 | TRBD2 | CSVEGLRGGRETQYF | TGCAGCGTTGAAGGGTTGCGGGGGGGCCGGGAGACCCAGTACTTC
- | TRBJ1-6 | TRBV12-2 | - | CASRLGGNSPLHF | TGTGCAAGTCGCTTAGGAGGAAACTCACCCCTCCACTTT
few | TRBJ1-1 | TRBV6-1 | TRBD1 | CASTANGQVKAFF | TGTGCCAGCACGGCTAATGGACAGGTGAAAGCTTTCTTT
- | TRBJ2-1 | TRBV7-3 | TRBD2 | CASSSGLAGGPYNGQFF | TGTGCCAGCAGCTCGGGACTAGCGGGGGGGCCGTACAATGGGCAGTTCTTC
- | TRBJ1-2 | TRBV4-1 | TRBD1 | CASSQGGTGLGYTF | TGCGCCAGCAGCCAAGGGGGGACAGGGCTCGGCTACACCTTC
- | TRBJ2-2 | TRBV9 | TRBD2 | CASSLPSGGASTGELFF | TGTGCCAGCAGCTTGCCTAGCGGGGGGGCCAGCACCGGGGAGCTGTTTTTT
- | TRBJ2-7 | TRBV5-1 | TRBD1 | CASSVGQGAHYEQYF | TGCGCCAGCAGCGTTGGACAGGGGGCGCATTACGAGCAGTACTTC
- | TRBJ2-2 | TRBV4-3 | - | CASSQDGRPGDDGELFF | TGCGCCAGCAGCCAAGATGGTCGGCCAGGGGATGACGGGGAGCTGTTTTTT